This section outlines one T cell receptor (beta chain) sequence together with its context. The sample comes from a study of blood T cell repertoires in COVID-19. Study-wide context: Samples taken during acute and convalescent COVID-19 were collected in the United States, Italy and Spain. PBMCs, B-cell-depleted T cells, or T cells were the source of the cDNA or gDNA that made up the material.

Original processing notes: Counts of nucleated cells, estimated from reference gene primer amplification, were obtained. Using immunoSEQ multiplex PCR, the repertoire was profiled, and TCRdb retains in-frame clones only, with some absent. D and trimming were read from the DNA, whereas the V and J calls and clone size are those reported in that table. The table has roughly 200,000 clones, 81% seen once. The CDR3 is made up of 14 amino acids. V shed 2 bases and J shed 2 bases, with 10 bases lying between them. Germline-derived CDR1 and CDR2 are SNHLY and FYNNEI. This chain connects TRBV2 to TRBJ2-7; D not certain. Specimen: peripheral blood. The TCR was taken from a woman aged 80 or over with acute or convalescent COVID-19. The CDR3 loop is CASSETASTYEQYF. CDR3 DNA sequence: TGTGCCAGCAGTGAAACAGCCTCGACCTACGAGCAGTACTTC.